The 30 T cell receptor beta chains given below trace back to one sample, sequenced in a study of blood T cell repertoires in COVID-19. The table came from immunoSEQ multiplex PCR; TCRdb's copy has only in-frame clones and leaves some out. The sample consists of 110,000 to 150,000 clones, approximately 80% of them appearing once. The sequenced material came from peripheral blood. Receptors originate from a human donor in a cohort sampled during active COVID-19.

The V gene is TRBV21-1, the J gene TRBJ1-1; no DNA check was done on the table's D call, TRBD1. TRBV21-1 is classified as a pseudogene. This CDR3 has 13 residues. Here the CDR3 DNA reads TGTGCCAGCAGGAAGACAGGAAACACTGAAGCTTTCTTT. Its protein product is CASRKTGNTEAFF.

This clone was seen a handful of times. The rearrangement joins TRBV5-4 to TRBJ2-5; the match to TRBD2 covers 9 bases. The germline V gene encodes CDR1 SGHNT and CDR2 YYREEE (reference sequence). The CDR3 length is 19 residues. With V trimmed by 2 bases and J by 4 bases, 18 bases remained unmatched. The CDR3 here is CASSFGGSGSTLMRETQYF. CDR3 coding DNA: TGTGCCAGCAGCTTTGGGGGTAGCGGGAGTACCTTGATGCGAGAGACCCAGTACTTC.

V and J are TRBV4-2 and TRBJ2-4, with 13 bases fitting TRBD2. This CDR3 region has 19 residues. Germline CDR1 and CDR2: LGHNA and YNFKEQ. The V and J ends lost 4 bases and 0 bases, in that order; junction bases with no gene match: 9. As DNA, the CDR3 is TGTGCCAGCAGCCCTGGACTAGCGGGAGCGGGTCTAGCCAAAAACATTCAGTACTTC. Translating gives CASSPGLAGAGLAKNIQYF.

The chain uses TRBV5-8 and TRBJ2-7; D gene ambiguous. Germline CDR1 SGHTS, CDR2 YDEGEE. CDR3 length equals 11 residues. Trimming stripped 5 bases from V and 6 bases from J, with 9 bases between. Written as DNA, the CDR3 is TGTGCCAGCAGTCCCTCCGTCGAGCAGTACTTC. It codes for CASSPSVEQYF. The full variable domain, rest sourced from reference TRBV5-8 and TRBJ2-7, is EAGVTQSPTHLIKTRGQQATLRCSPISGHTSVYWYQQALGLGLQFLLWYDEGEERNRGNFPPRFSGRQFPNYSSELNVNALELEDSALYLCASSPSVEQYFGPGTRLTVT.

The DNA of the CDR3 is TGTGCCAGCTCAGCAACTGACAGGGCCCACACCATATATTTT. Encoded protein: CASSATDRAHTIYF. V gene TRBV18 combines with J gene TRBJ1-3, with 7 positions matching TRBD1. This CDR3 is built from 14 residues. V lost 5 bases and J lost 8; bases outside the gene matches: 9. CDR1 and CDR2 from the germline V gene are KGHSH and LQKENI.

The chain joins TRBV18 to TRBJ2-7; 8 bases are a match to TRBD1. J lost 0 bases, V lost 3 bases, and 1 base had no gene match. CDR1 and CDR2 from the germline V gene are KGHSH and LQKENI. This CDR3 spans 14 amino acids. In DNA, the CDR3 is TGTGCCAGCTCACCGGACAGGGCCTCCTACGAGCAGTACTTC. Its protein product is CASSPDRASYEQYF.

This rearrangement joins TRBV7-2 to TRBJ2-1; D possibly corresponds to TRBD2 (6 bases). V lost 8 bases to trimming and J lost 3 bases, with 11 bases between them. CDR1 and CDR2 from the germline V gene are SGHTA and FQGNSA. CDR3 length: 13 amino acids. For the CDR3, the DNA is TGTGCCAGCCGGAGGGAAATCTACAATGAGCAGTTCTTC. It is translated as CASRREIYNEQFF.

This clone was observed a single time. This sequence joins TRBV29-1 and TRBJ2-7; 8 nucleotides agree with TRBD2. The V gene's germline CDR1 is SQVTM and CDR2 ANQGSEA. Germline trimming cut 0 bases from V and 0 bases from J; bases unmatched to any gene: 7. The CDR3 sequence is 16 residues long. CDR3 amino acids: CSVEDRGTRDSYEQYF. CDR3 DNA: TGCAGCGTTGAAGATCGGGGGACTAGGGACTCCTACGAGCAGTACTTC.

This clone was recorded only once. The J gene is TRBJ1-6, the V gene TRBV7-8, with 7 bases matching TRBD1. The germline gives CDR1 SGHVS, CDR2 FQNEAQ. Losses at the gene ends were 5 bases for V and 7 bases for J; bases not matched to a gene: 8. This CDR3 region has 15 residues. The CDR3 DNA reads TGTGCCAGCAGCCAACGACAGGGCGGGAATTCACCCCTCCACTTT. Protein product: CASSQRQGGNSPLHF.

This chain joins TRBV29-1 and TRBJ2-7; a weak D match, TRBD1 (6 bases). The germline V gene encodes CDR1 SQVTM and CDR2 ANQGSEA. The CDR3 spans 12 residues. Deletions cut 5 bases from V and 3 bases from J, with 11 bases between. This CDR3 is CSVRRDNYEQYF. In DNA form, the CDR3 reads TGCAGCGTTCGCCGGGACAACTACGAGCAGTACTTC.

This clone was seen only a few times. V usage is TRBV2 and J usage is TRBJ2-5; 7 bases fit TRBD1. The CDR3 sequence is 16 residues long. V shed 1 base, J shed 7 bases, and the junction held 12 bases outside the gene matches. Germline values: CDR1 SNHLY, CDR2 FYNNEI. As DNA, the CDR3 is TGTGCCAGCAGTGAAGAGAGCAGGGGGACCCGGGGGACCCAGTACTTC. Its translation: CASSEESRGTRGTQYF. The variable domain in full, completed from reference TRBV2 and TRBJ2-5, reads EPEVTQTPSHQVTQMGQEVILRCVPISNHLYFYWYRQILGQKVEFLVSFYNNEISEKSEIFDDQFSVERPDGSNFTLKIRSTKLEDSAMYFCASSEESRGTRGTQYFGPGTRLLVL.

This clone has only one observation. The chain has TRBV19 and TRBJ2-1, with D possibly being TRBD2 (6 bases). Germline V gene sequence: CDR1 LNHDA, CDR2 SQIVND (reference sequence). There are 14 residues in the CDR3. V shed 0 bases and J shed 6 bases, with 9 bases lying between them. The CDR3 nucleotides read TGTGCCAGTAGTATAGAGAGTAGCGGCAATGAGCAGTTCTTC. Translated: CASSIESSGNEQFF.

This clone was counted at least ten times. The chain carries TRBV18 and TRBJ1-1; D is undetermined. V lost 6 bases and J 1 base, leaving 12 bases between the germline ends. Germline V lookup: CDR1 KGHSH, CDR2 LQKENI. The CDR3 is 14 residues long. The DNA for the CDR3 is TGTGCCAGCTCCCGAGCGGTGGGGAACACTGAAGCTTTCTTT. This encodes CASSRAVGNTEAFF.

In its sample, this clone was seen once. V is TRBV18 and J is TRBJ1-4; 8 bases are shared with TRBD1. V gave up 7 bases and J gave up 2 bases; unmatched junction bases: 9. The length of the CDR3 is 16 residues. The germline V gene encodes CDR1 KGHSH and CDR2 LQKENI. The CDR3 nucleotides are TGTGCCAGCTTACAGGGCCAGGGGGCCACTAATGAAAAACTGTTTTTT. It yields the protein CASLQGQGATNEKLFF.

The CDR3 sequence is CASSRGISSNEQFF. CDR3 sequence (DNA): TGTGCCAGCAGCCGAGGGATTTCTTCCAATGAGCAGTTCTTC. The J gene is TRBJ2-1, the V gene TRBV6-5; maybe TRBD2 (5 bases). Germline V gives CDR1 MNHEY, CDR2 SVGAGI. The CDR3 totals 14 residues. V was clipped by 6 bases and J by 6 bases, with 15 bases between them.

The rearrangement links TRBV5-6 to TRBJ2-4; 7 nucleotides align to TRBD2. The V gene's germline CDR1 is SGHDT and CDR2 YYEEEE. V trimming: 4 bases; J trimming: 9 bases; junction bases outside the gene matches: 16. The CDR3 is made up of 16 amino acids. The CDR3 is CASSPIAGSTPTIQYF. CDR3 in DNA: TGTGCCAGCAGCCCTATAGCGGGTTCGACTCCGACCATTCAGTACTTC.

This clone was picked up one time. The chain joins TRBV16 to TRBJ2-7, with a tentative D call TRBD1 (5 bases). The V gene's germline CDR1 is KGHSY and CDR2 FQNENV. Trimming cost V 2 bases and J 4 bases, with 18 bases left between them. This CDR3 region has 16 residues. The CDR3, as DNA: TGTGCCAGCAGCCAAAGGTTAGGGGCGTCGTTATACGAGCAGTACTTC. Amino acids: CASSQRLGASLYEQYF. The entire variable domain, with the rest obtained from reference TRBV16 and TRBJ2-7, is as follows: GEEVAQTPKHLVRGEGQKAKLYCAPIKGHSYVFWYQQVLKNEFKFLISFQNENVFDETGMPKERFSAKCLPNSPCSLEIQATKLEDSAVYFCASSQRLGASLYEQYFGPGTRLTVT.

This chain uses TRBV7-3 with TRBJ2-1; 8 bases agree with TRBD2. V lost 1 base to trimming and J lost 7 bases; unmatched junction nucleotides: 6. The CDR3 totals 15 residues. Germline CDR1 is SGHTA and CDR2 is FQGTGA. In nucleotides, the CDR3 is TGTGCCAGCAGCTTAAGTGGGACTAGGGTGAATGAGCAGTTCTTC. Protein product: CASSLSGTRVNEQFF. Full variable domain (rest looked up from reference TRBV7-3 and TRBJ2-1): GAGVSQTPSNKVTEKGKYVELRCDPISGHTALYWYRQSLGQGPEFLIYFQGTGAADDSGLPNDRFFAVRPEGSVSTLKIQRTERGDSAVYLCASSLSGTRVNEQFFGPGTRLTVL.

The chain has TRBV5-4 and TRBJ2-5; 11 bases map to TRBD2. V shed 4 bases and J 4 bases; nucleotides not matched to a gene: 6. Germline values: CDR1 SGHNT, CDR2 YYREEE (reference sequence). This CDR3 spans 15 amino acids. Here the CDR3 reads CASSRIAGGGETQYF. In DNA form, the CDR3 reads TGTGCCAGCAGCAGGATAGCGGGAGGGGGAGAGACCCAGTACTTC.

This clone has a count of ten or more. The V and J genes are TRBV7-9 and TRBJ1-1, with 10 bases identical to TRBD1. The trim removed 5 bases at V and 1 base at J, leaving 10 bases unmatched. The V gene's germline CDR1 is SEHNR and CDR2 FQNEAQ (reference sequence). This CDR3 region has 17 residues. Here the CDR3 reads CASSAQRTGGANTEAFF. CDR3 bases: TGTGCCAGCAGCGCTCAGCGGACAGGGGGGGCGAACACTGAAGCTTTCTTT. Supplemented by reference TRBV7-9 and TRBJ1-1, the full variable domain reads DTGVSQNPRHKITKRGQNVTFRCDPISEHNRLYWYRQTLGQGPEFLTYFQNEAQLEKSRLLSDRFSAERPKGSFSTLEIQRTEQGDSAMYLCASSAQRTGGANTEAFFGQGTRLTVV.

V gene TRBV19 combines with J gene TRBJ2-3, with 8 positions matching TRBD2. The CDR3 has 15 residues. Germline V lookup: CDR1 LNHDA, CDR2 SQIVND (reference sequence). V dropped 5 bases and J dropped 0; count of bases not matched to a gene: 4. The CDR3, as DNA: TGTGCCAGTAGTGGACTAGCAACTAGCACAGATACGCAGTATTTT. The encoded protein is CASSGLATSTDTQYF.

V is TRBV27 and J is TRBJ1-1, with 9 nucleotides matching TRBD1. With V trimmed by 2 bases and J by 1 base, 8 bases remained unmatched. The CDR3 totals 17 residues. Germline CDR1 is MNHEY and CDR2 is SMNVEV (reference sequence). The CDR3 protein is CASSLPPPGQGNTEAFF. CDR3 DNA sequence: TGTGCCAGCAGTTTACCCCCGCCGGGACAGGGGAACACTGAAGCTTTCTTT.

The V call is TRBV5-1, the J call TRBJ2-5, with D perhaps TRBD2 (6 bases). V dropped 7 bases and J dropped 0 bases, with 13 bases sitting between them. Looked up from germline, CDR1 is SGHRS and CDR2 is YFSETQ. The CDR3 is 14 amino acids. The CDR3 sequence: CASERGGHQETQYF. Here the CDR3 DNA reads TGCGCCAGCGAGAGGGGAGGACACCAAGAGACCCAGTACTTC.

This clone has only a few counts. The chain links TRBV28 to TRBJ1-6, with 9 bases aligning to TRBD1. V lost 3 bases to trimming and J lost 8 bases; unmatched junction nucleotides: 2. CDR1 and CDR2 from the germline V gene are MDHEN and SYDVKM. The CDR3 loop spans 14 amino acids. CDR3 in DNA: TGTGCCAGCAGTTTGGGACAGGGTTATTCACCCCTCCACTTT. Its translation: CASSLGQGYSPLHF.

This chain joins TRBV21-1 and TRBJ1-4; the DNA was not compared with TRBD1, the D call given in the table. TRBV21-1 is classified as a pseudogene. This CDR3 region has 16 residues. The CDR3 is CASTPVRDRYNEKLFF. In DNA form, the CDR3 reads TGTGCCAGCACTCCAGTCAGGGACAGGTATAATGAAAAACTGTTTTTT.

The J gene is TRBJ1-4, the V gene TRBV6-5; D is possibly TRBD1 (5 bases). CDR1 MNHEY and CDR2 SVGAGI come from the germline V gene. V shed 5 bases and J shed 10 bases, with 20 bases lying between them. CDR3 length: 15 amino acids. The CDR3 nucleotides are TGTGCCAGCAGTCAGACAGTCCGAGGTGTAGGAAAACTGTTTTTT. Encoded protein: CASSQTVRGVGKLFF.

This rearrangement joins TRBV20-1 to TRBJ2-3, with 10 nucleotides matching TRBD2. The CDR3 is 15 residues long. Germline V lookup: CDR1 DFQATT, CDR2 SNEGSKA (reference sequence). J gave up 3 bases and V 3 bases, and 6 bases lay outside the gene matches. The CDR3 reads CSASDPSGRTDTQYF. CDR3 bases: TGCAGTGCTAGTGACCCTAGCGGGAGAACAGATACGCAGTATTTT.

This clone has a handful of counts. This chain uses TRBV19 with TRBJ1-5, with D possibly being TRBD1 (5 bases). V lost 3 bases and J 0 bases, leaving 12 bases between the germline ends. The CDR3 has 16 amino acids. Looked up from germline, CDR1 is LNHDA and CDR2 is SQIVND (reference sequence). The CDR3 protein is CASSIQGLYSNQPQHF. The CDR3 DNA follows: TGTGCCAGTAGTATCCAGGGACTTTATAGCAATCAGCCCCAGCATTTT.

The V gene is TRBV5-1, the J gene TRBJ2-2; the match to TRBD1 covers 7 bases. This CDR3 spans 16 amino acids. The junction had 9 bases not matched to a gene; V was cut back by 4 bases and J by 3 bases. Germline V gene lookup returns CDR1 SGHRS and CDR2 YFSETQ. CDR3 protein: CASSQGTEPYTGELFF. The DNA of the CDR3 is TGCGCCAGCAGCCAAGGGACAGAACCGTACACCGGGGAGCTGTTTTTT.

The rearrangement joins TRBV28 to TRBJ2-5; maybe TRBD1 (7 bases). The CDR3 loop spans 16 amino acids. Germline assignment: CDR1 MDHEN and CDR2 SYDVKM. Deletions cut 7 bases from V and 2 bases from J, with 20 bases between. The CDR3 loop reads CASNEGGTASQETQYF. CDR3 DNA sequence: TGTGCCAGCAATGAGGGCGGGACAGCATCTCAAGAGACCCAGTACTTC. Full variable domain (remainder filled in from reference TRBV28 and TRBJ2-5): DVKVTQSSRYLVKRTGEKVFLECVQDMDHENMFWYRQDPGLGLRLIYFSYDVKMKEKGDIPEGYSVSREKKERFSLILESASTNQTSMYLCASNEGGTASQETQYFGPGTRLLVL.